This T cell receptor beta chain was captured in a study of T cell repertoires in cytomegalovirus infection. Study-level information: HLA-C-restricted CMV epitopes, recently identified, and well-studied HLA-B-restricted ones were used by the study.

This clonotype has more than one count but fewer than ten. The target antigen is unknown. TCRdb called the reads again in MiXCR, with one record for every CDR3 protein. Of 800,000 to 950,000 distinct CDR3 sequences listed, approximately 30% are singletons. Germline V gene sequence: CDR1 KGHDR, CDR2 SFDVKD. The CDR3 covers 15 residues. Trimming took off 1 base at V and 6 bases at J, with 11 bases between the two ends. The sample consisted of cultured CD8+ T cells from PBMCs, taken from culture after CMV antigen stimulation. This TCR derives from a human donor in good health (CMV status not recorded). Some clones in this sample may be carry-over from other donors' samples. The chain has TRBV24-1 and TRBJ2-2, with a tentative D call TRBD1 (6 bases). CDR3 sequence reads: CATSDFSGVSGELFF. CDR3 in DNA: TGTGCCACCAGTGATTTTTCAGGGGTCTCCGGGGAGCTGTTTTTT.